One sample yielded the 24 T cell receptor beta chains listed below, sequenced in a study of T cells in localized non-small cell lung cancer. Sequencing was performed with immunoSEQ multiplex PCR; in TCRdb, only in-frame clones are kept and a portion is missing. Here the sample spans about 33,000 clones, about 91% being singletons. The sequencing used PBMCs, collected before any cancer treatment. Every receptor here comes from a man aged 40 to 69 with stage II lung adenocarcinoma.

The chain couples TRBV27 to TRBJ1-4, with TRBD1 as a possible D gene (5 bases). This CDR3 has 12 amino acids. Germline values: CDR1 MNHEY, CDR2 SMNVEV (reference sequence). V was trimmed by 6 bases and J by 8 bases, leaving 10 bases between them. Here the CDR3 DNA reads TGTGCCAGCAGGCAGGGAATAGAAAAACTGTTTTTT. It is translated as CASRQGIEKLFF.

The chain carries TRBV30 and TRBJ1-5; D remains unclear. Germline CDR1 and CDR2: GTSNPN and SVGIG (reference sequence). Trimming left V 4 bases short and J 0 bases short, with 16 bases between. This CDR3 has 16 residues. The CDR3 DNA sequence: TGTGCCTGGACCTCTCCCCCGGGATATAGCAATCAGCCCCAGCATTTT. Encoded protein: CAWTSPPGYSNQPQHF.

This clone was picked up a small number of times. This chain connects TRBV25-1 to TRBJ2-3; tentatively, D is TRBD1 or TRBD2 (5 bases each). V was clipped by 10 bases and J by 4 bases, with 18 bases between them. CDR1 MGHDK and CDR2 SYGVNS come from the germline V gene. The CDR3 length is 14 residues. DNA for the CDR3: TGTGCCACCTCAGGAGAGGGGCGCGCAGATACGCAGTATTTT. This gives the protein CATSGEGRADTQYF.

This clone was detected once. CDR3 region: CASSSPPGTDTQYF. CDR3 coding DNA: TGTGCCAGCAGCTCCCCGCCCGGCACAGATACGCAGTATTTT. The chain is built from TRBV7-2 and TRBJ2-3; the D is unclear. CDR3 size: 14 residues. V gave up 4 bases and J gave up 1 base, with 9 bases separating them. Germline CDR1 SGHTA, CDR2 FQGNSA. The whole variable domain, filled in from reference TRBV7-2 and TRBJ2-3, reads GAGVSQSPSNKVTEKGKDVELRCDPISGHTALYWYRQSLGQGLEFLIYFQGNSAPDKSGLPSDRFSAERTGGSVSTLTIQRTQQEDSAVYLCASSSPPGTDTQYFGPGTRLTVL.

The chain employs TRBV5-1 and TRBJ1-1; D call uncertain. V lost 3 bases and J 5 bases, leaving 20 bases between the germline ends. Germline CDR1 and CDR2: SGHRS and YFSETQ. The CDR3 has 16 amino acids. CDR3 bases: TGCGCCAGCAGCTACGCCCGTGGCAGCCAGAGTACTGAAGCTTTCTTT. Encoded protein: CASSYARGSQSTEAFF.

This clone is a singleton in its sample. The gene calls are TRBV15 and TRBJ1-5; no firm D call. The CDR3 consists of 13 residues. V lost 0 bases, J lost 9 bases, and 9 bases lay in between. The V gene's germline CDR1 is LNHNV and CDR2 YYDKDF (reference sequence). The CDR3 sequence is CATSRDQVWPQHF. CDR3 bases: TGTGCCACCAGCAGAGATCAGGTCTGGCCCCAGCATTTT.

The genes are TRBV7-6 and TRBJ2-3; possible D gene TRBD1, 5 bases. In germline, CDR1 is SGHVS, CDR2 FNYEAQ. CDR3 length: 20 residues. Trimming pared 5 bases from V and 0 bases from J, leaving 27 bases between. CDR3 sequence reads: CASSRRAKASTRASTDTQYF. The DNA for the CDR3 is TGTGCCAGCAGCCGCCGGGCGAAGGCCTCTACCAGGGCGAGCACAGATACGCAGTATTTT.

The J gene is TRBJ2-1, the V gene TRBV5-4; D unresolved. The CDR3 runs to 13 residues. Germline V lookup: CDR1 SGHNT, CDR2 YYREEE (reference sequence). Trimming shortened V by 0 bases and J by 7 bases, and 8 bases separated the two germline ends. The CDR3 here is CASSLVGRNEQFF. The CDR3 nucleotides read TGTGCCAGCAGCTTGGTTGGAAGGAATGAGCAGTTCTTC. The full variable domain, its missing parts supplied by reference TRBV5-4 and TRBJ2-1, is ETGVTQSPTHLIKTRGQQVTLRCSSQSGHNTVSWYQQALGQGPQFIFQYYREEENGRGNFPPRFSGLQFPNYSSELNVNALELDDSALYLCASSLVGRNEQFFGPGTRLTVL.

The chain has TRBV9 and TRBJ2-1; TRBD2 matches 9 bases. Germline-derived CDR1 and CDR2 are SGDLS and YYNGEE. V lost 4 bases, J lost 0 bases, and 17 bases stayed unmatched. The CDR3 contains 20 residues. The CDR3 region is CASSRTRGLAGWSSYNEQFF. CDR3 coding DNA: TGTGCCAGCAGCCGAACCAGGGGTCTAGCGGGATGGAGCTCCTACAATGAGCAGTTCTTC. Supplemented by reference TRBV9 and TRBJ2-1, the full variable domain reads DSGVTQTPKHLITATGQRVTLRCSPRSGDLSVYWYQQSLDQGLQFLIQYYNGEERAKGNILERFSAQQFPDLHSELNLSSLELGDSALYFCASSRTRGLAGWSSYNEQFFGPGTRLTVL.

This rearrangement joins TRBV5-1 to TRBJ1-1; 8 nucleotides align to TRBD1. Unmatched junction bases numbered 4, after V lost 2 bases and J lost 1 base. The CDR3 contains 15 residues. Germline CDR1 reads SGHRS; CDR2 reads YFSETQ. CDR3 DNA sequence: TGCGCCAGCAGCTTAACAGGGGGAGAGAACACTGAAGCTTTCTTT. It encodes CASSLTGGENTEAFF.

This sequence joins TRBV2 and TRBJ1-1, with D maybe TRBD1 (5 bases). V shed 1 base and J shed 10 bases, with 10 bases lying between them. Germline V gene sequence: CDR1 SNHLY, CDR2 FYNNEI. The CDR3 covers 12 residues. In nucleotides, the CDR3 is TGTGCCAGCAGTGAAGACGTACAGGCAGCTTTCTTT. Encoded protein: CASSEDVQAAFF.

The CDR3: CASSWGTGVNQETQYF. The CDR3 DNA sequence: TGTGCCAGCAGCTGGGGGACAGGGGTCAACCAAGAGACCCAGTACTTC. V usage is TRBV9 and J usage is TRBJ2-5; 10 bases align to TRBD1. Germline values: CDR1 SGDLS, CDR2 YYNGEE. This CDR3 comprises 16 residues. The V segment lost 4 bases and the J segment 0 bases; nucleotides outside the gene matches: 6.

The chain links TRBV5-1 to TRBJ2-3; 8 bases fit TRBD1. The V and J ends lost 5 bases and 3 bases, in that order; junction bases with no gene match: 8. The CDR3 loop spans 15 amino acids. The germline V gene has CDR1 SGHRS and CDR2 YFSETQ. CDR3 protein: CASSSTGDLTDTQYF. As DNA, the CDR3 is TGCGCCAGCAGTTCGACAGGGGATTTGACAGATACGCAGTATTTT. The full variable domain, rest sourced from reference TRBV5-1 and TRBJ2-3, is KAGVTQTPRYLIKTRGQQVTLSCSPISGHRSVSWYQQTPGQGLQFLFEYFSETQRNKGNFPGRFSGRQFSNSRSEMNVSTLELGDSALYLCASSSTGDLTDTQYFGPGTRLTVL.

This chain uses TRBV27 with TRBJ2-3, with a tentative D call TRBD2 (6 bases). V shed 0 bases and J shed 4 bases, with 17 bases lying between them. Germline V gene lookup returns CDR1 MNHEY and CDR2 SMNVEV (reference sequence). The CDR3 runs 17 residues. CDR3 nucleotides: TGTGCCAGCAGTTTATCCCTACCCGGGAGTGGGGCAGATACGCAGTATTTT. Encoded protein: CASSLSLPGSGADTQYF.

This rearrangement joins TRBV6-1 to TRBJ1-2; D remains unclear. V shed 0 bases and J shed 4 bases, with 12 bases lying between them. Germline V gene lookup returns CDR1 MNHNS and CDR2 SASEGT. This CDR3 region has 15 residues. The CDR3 DNA reads as TGTGCCAGCAGTGAAGCGCTTGGTATACTCTATGGCTACACCTTC. Protein sequence: CASSEALGILYGYTF.

V is TRBV6-5 and J is TRBJ1-1; D ambiguous. The germline CDR1 and CDR2 sequences are MNHEY and SVGAGI. The CDR3 spans 12 residues. V lost 7 bases to trimming and J lost 0 bases, with 6 bases between them. Here the CDR3 reads CASKTVNTEAFF. Written as DNA, the CDR3 is TGTGCCAGCAAAACGGTGAACACTGAAGCTTTCTTT.

The chain is built from TRBV7-3 and TRBJ2-1; 10 bases align to TRBD1. J lost 9 bases, V lost 2 bases, and 10 bases had no gene match. The CDR3 is 16 amino acids. Germline V gene lookup returns CDR1 SGHTA and CDR2 FQGTGA. The DNA for the CDR3 is TGTGCCAGCAGCTTATCTGGGGACAGGGGTTCGGCTGAGCAGTTCTTC. It translates to CASSLSGDRGSAEQFF.

This clone was counted only a few times. The chain employs TRBV7-6 and TRBJ2-2; D is undetermined. Germline values: CDR1 SGHVS, CDR2 FNYEAQ. Trimming left V 1 base short and J 6 bases short, with 3 bases between. CDR3 length: 12 residues. The CDR3 loop is CASSLGAGELFF. The DNA of the CDR3 is TGTGCCAGCAGCTTAGGTGCCGGGGAGCTGTTTTTT.

The chain employs TRBV2 and TRBJ1-1; TRBD1 might be the D (6 bases). This CDR3 has 14 amino acids. Per germline, CDR1 SNHLY and CDR2 FYNNEI. The V end lost 5 bases, the J end lost 1 base, and 11 bases lay between the germline ends. CDR3 loop: CASSSDRRNTEAFF. CDR3 in DNA: TGTGCCAGCAGTTCCGACAGGCGGAACACTGAAGCTTTCTTT.

V and J are TRBV5-8 and TRBJ1-2, with 7 bases lining up with TRBD1. There are 16 residues in the CDR3. V lost 4 bases, J lost 4 bases, and 13 bases stayed unmatched. Germline CDR1 is SGHTS and CDR2 is YDEGEE. The CDR3 here is CASSLRPTGSTYGYTF. DNA of the CDR3: TGTGCCAGCAGCCTGCGCCCGACAGGGTCTACCTATGGCTACACCTTC.

The CDR3 coding sequence is TGCGCCAGCAGCTCCGGGGGAAATCAAGAGACCCAGTACTTC. This sequence encodes CASSSGGNQETQYF. The chain carries TRBV5-1 and TRBJ2-5; tentative D call: TRBD2 (6 bases). Germline V gives CDR1 SGHRS, CDR2 YFSETQ. This CDR3 is 14 amino acids long. The ends were cut back, 3 bases at V and 2 bases at J, with 11 bases in the middle. Supplemented by reference TRBV5-1 and TRBJ2-5, the full variable domain reads KAGVTQTPRYLIKTRGQQVTLSCSPISGHRSVSWYQQTPGQGLQFLFEYFSETQRNKGNFPGRFSGRQFSNSRSEMNVSTLELGDSALYLCASSSGGNQETQYFGPGTRLLVL.

The chain couples TRBV5-1 to TRBJ2-1; D may be TRBD2 (6 bases). V shed 0 bases and J shed 4 bases, with 14 bases lying between them. CDR3 size: 16 residues. From germline, CDR1 is SGHRS and CDR2 YFSETQ. CDR3 sequence: CASSLGSGTSYNEQFF. In nucleotides, the CDR3 is TGCGCCAGCAGCTTGGGTTCTGGGACTTCTTACAATGAGCAGTTCTTC.

The gene calls are TRBV28 and TRBJ2-5, with D possibly TRBD2 on 5 matching bases. Trimming cost V 3 bases and J 2 bases, with 7 bases left between them. The CDR3 extends over 13 amino acids. Germline loops: CDR1 MDHEN, CDR2 SYDVKM. The chain's CDR3 is CASSLDSQETQYF. The DNA for the CDR3 is TGTGCCAGCAGTTTGGACTCTCAAGAGACCCAGTACTTC. Full variable domain (outside the CDR3, taken from reference TRBV28 and TRBJ2-5): DVKVTQSSRYLVKRTGEKVFLECVQDMDHENMFWYRQDPGLGLRLIYFSYDVKMKEKGDIPEGYSVSREKKERFSLILESASTNQTSMYLCASSLDSQETQYFGPGTRLLVL.

The chain combines TRBV9 with TRBJ2-2; 8 bases align to TRBD2. CDR3 size: 18 residues. The V and J ends lost 0 bases and 4 bases, in that order; junction bases with no gene match: 11. The germline V gene encodes CDR1 SGDLS and CDR2 YYNGEE. The CDR3 here is CASSVGLAGGVSTGELFF. The CDR3 DNA reads as TGTGCCAGCAGCGTAGGGCTGGCGGGAGGAGTAAGCACCGGGGAGCTGTTTTTT.